Each of the 15 T cell receptor beta chains below was sequenced from the same sample in a study of early T cells in non-severe SARS-CoV-2 infection. Each CDR3 protein gets one entry after TCRdb re-called the 5' RACE reads with MiXCR. The repertoire holds some 51,000 distinct CDR3 sequences, 15% seen once, with about 9.1% in the top ten. The input for sequencing was whole blood, taken at baseline. The receptors were gathered from an adult who was a healthcare worker with PCR-confirmed SARS-CoV-2 infection or an uninfected control (not recorded which).

The chain couples TRBV27 to TRBJ1-1, with D hard to call. Trimming removed 0 bases from V and 1 base from J, with 6 bases in between. The germline V gene has CDR1 MNHEY and CDR2 SMNVEV (reference sequence). The CDR3 consists of 14 residues. The CDR3, as DNA: TGTGCCAGCAGTTTATCATACAGGAACACTGAAGCTTTCTTT. As protein: CASSLSYRNTEAFF.

This clonotype was found a few times. This chain connects TRBV5-1 to TRBJ1-2; D perhaps matches TRBD1 (5 bases). V lost 4 bases to trimming and J lost 6 bases, with 19 bases between them. This CDR3 has 15 residues. Germline CDR1 and CDR2: SGHRS and YFSETQ. CDR3 sequence: CASSNPGQKGNGYTF. CDR3 bases: TGCGCCAGCAGCAACCCTGGGCAGAAGGGGAATGGCTACACCTTC.

The rearrangement joins TRBV19 to TRBJ2-5; D is uncertain. V gave up 4 bases and J gave up 7 bases, with 10 bases separating them. This CDR3 contains 12 residues. Germline CDR1 and CDR2: LNHDA and SQIVND (reference sequence). The CDR3 is CASSNRFGTQYF. In DNA, the CDR3 is TGTGCCAGTAGTAACCGTTTTGGGACCCAGTACTTC.

This clonotype was recorded a few times. This chain's CDR3 is CASQQGYYEQYF. The CDR3 nucleotides are TGTGCCAGCCAACAGGGGTACTACGAGCAGTACTTC. The chain carries TRBV12-3 or TRBV12-4 and TRBJ2-7; 7 nucleotides match TRBD1. CDR3 size: 12 residues. V shed 8 bases, J shed 3 bases, and the junction held 4 bases outside the gene matches.

This clonotype showed up just a few times. The V call is TRBV28, the J call TRBJ2-2; D is undetermined. This CDR3 contains 15 residues. V lost 1 base, J lost 4 bases, and 10 bases lay in between. Germline V CDR1 and CDR2: MDHEN, SYDVKM. Here the CDR3 reads CASSLFPPRTGELFF. CDR3 DNA sequence: TGTGCCAGCAGTTTATTCCCTCCTCGCACCGGGGAGCTGTTTTTT.

The chain employs TRBV4-1 and TRBJ2-5; 7 bases are shared with TRBD1. V was pared by 3 bases and J by 0 bases, with 4 bases of the junction left unmatched. Per the germline V gene, CDR1 is MGHRA and CDR2 is YSYEKL. This CDR3 is 15 amino acids long. CDR3 nucleotide sequence: TGCGCCAGCAGCCAGAGGGGGCTGGACCAAGAGACCCAGTACTTC. Translation: CASSQRGLDQETQYF.

This clonotype occurred many times. This chain joins TRBV6-5 and TRBJ2-1, with D possibly matching TRBD1 (5 bases). Germline lookup yields CDR1 MNHEY and CDR2 SVGAGI. CDR3 size: 15 residues. Trimming cost V 4 bases and J 1 base, with 11 bases left between them. CDR3 sequence: CASSWGLGSYNEQFF. CDR3 coding DNA: TGTGCCAGCAGTTGGGGCCTAGGTTCCTACAATGAGCAGTTCTTC.

This clonotype occurred a few times. The chain joins TRBV7-2 to TRBJ2-5; 7 bases match TRBD1. Trimming took 5 bases from V and 1 from J; bases not matched to a gene: 7. From germline, CDR1 is SGHTA and CDR2 FQGNSA. The CDR3 contains 15 residues. The CDR3 region has the DNA TGTGCCAGCAGCCCGACCTGGACAGGCCAAGAGACCCAGTACTTC. This encodes CASSPTWTGQETQYF. Filled out from reference TRBV7-2 and TRBJ2-5, the complete variable domain reads GAGVSQSPSNKVTEKGKDVELRCDPISGHTALYWYRQSLGQGLEFLIYFQGNSAPDKSGLPSDRFSAERTGGSVSTLTIQRTQQEDSAVYLCASSPTWTGQETQYFGPGTRLLVL.

The chain carries TRBV15 and TRBJ1-2; possibly TRBD1 for D (5 bases). Germline CDR1 is LNHNV and CDR2 is YYDKDF (reference sequence). This CDR3 is built from 14 residues. The V and J ends lost 7 bases and 0 bases respectively, with 12 bases between them. CDR3 bases: TGTGCCACCAACCCGGGACTTGCTAACTATGGCTACACCTTC. Translating it yields CATNPGLANYGYTF.

The chain combines TRBV28 with TRBJ2-7; D gene unclear. CDR1 is MDHEN, CDR2 SYDVKM, per germline. V dropped 5 bases and J dropped 3 bases, with 14 bases sitting between them. The CDR3 totals 14 residues. The CDR3 reads CASSPTAGFYEQYF. The DNA for the CDR3 is TGTGCCAGCAGTCCGACTGCCGGCTTCTACGAGCAGTACTTC.

V and J are TRBV3-1 and TRBJ1-1; D is unclear. The germline V and J ends were trimmed by 2 bases and 1 base, with 8 bases remaining between them. CDR1 is LGHDT and CDR2 is YNNKEL in the germline V gene (reference sequence). The CDR3 length is 14 residues. The CDR3 spells CASSQRRENTEAFF. Written as DNA, the CDR3 is TGTGCCAGCAGCCAAAGAAGAGAGAACACTGAAGCTTTCTTT.

CDR3 sequence: CAIRADRAPGELFF. The CDR3 DNA follows: TGTGCCATCAGAGCGGACAGGGCGCCCGGGGAGCTGTTTTTT. The chain recombines TRBV10-3 with TRBJ2-2; 8 bases map to TRBD1. The V gene's germline CDR1 is ENHRY and CDR2 SYGVKD. Losses at the gene ends were 6 bases for V and 6 bases for J; bases not matched to a gene: 6. The CDR3 consists of 14 residues.

V usage is TRBV9 and J usage is TRBJ1-1; D is ambiguous. CDR1 is SGDLS, CDR2 YYNGEE, per germline. The CDR3 has 14 residues. Trimming removed 0 bases from V and 0 bases from J, with 6 bases in between. CDR3 in amino acids: CASSVGGVNTEAFF. In DNA, the CDR3 is TGTGCCAGCAGCGTAGGAGGAGTGAACACTGAAGCTTTCTTT.

The J gene is TRBJ1-1, the V gene TRBV2; no definite D call. Germline CDR1 SNHLY, CDR2 FYNNEI. The CDR3 consists of 12 residues. V gave up 5 bases and J gave up 10 bases, with 14 bases separating them. CDR3 DNA: TGTGCCAGCAGTCCGTTACCGGGAGTAGCTTTCTTT. This encodes CASSPLPGVAFF. Looking up the rest from reference TRBV2 and TRBJ1-1 gives the full variable domain: EPEVTQTPSHQVTQMGQEVILRCVPISNHLYFYWYRQILGQKVEFLVSFYNNEISEKSEIFDDQFSVERPDGSNFTLKIRSTKLEDSAMYFCASSPLPGVAFFGQGTRLTVV.

This clonotype was counted many times. DNA of the CDR3: TGTGCCAGCAGCATAGCCCCAGGGAATCAGCCCCAGCATTTT. This gives the protein CASSIAPGNQPQHF. The rearrangement links TRBV7-3 to TRBJ1-5; TRBD1 might be the D (5 bases). Germline CDR1 is SGHTA and CDR2 is FQGTGA. Trimming took 5 bases from V and 4 from J, leaving 12 bases between them. The CDR3 extends over 14 amino acids.